This record covers a single T cell receptor beta chain. Its specificity is not known. Generated by immunoSEQ multiplex PCR, the TCRdb table keeps only in-frame clones and is missing some. The sample shows fewer than 70,000 clones, approximately 86% of them seen only once. Documented time point: week 35, safety follow-up. Every vaccination contained 300 ug of the mutant IDH1 20-mer peptide and was paired with topical imiquimod. Each tumor in the donors was a new WHO grade 3 or 4 astrocytoma, IDH1-mutant and ATRX-lost. CDR3 length equals 15 residues. Germline CDR1 and CDR2: LNHNV and YYDKDF (reference sequence). Trimming pared 0 bases from V and 6 bases from J, leaving 14 bases between. This record belongs to a study of a mutant IDH1 vaccine in newly diagnosed glioma. For the study at large: Patients began vaccination 4-6 weeks after radiotherapy alone, or with temozolomide cycles. Visit V12 was conducted at week 35 as the safety follow-up. Visit V13 came later, at week 47. The study, taken as a whole, reports: Immune responses induced by the vaccine were seen in 93.3% of patients, spanning multiple MHC alleles.

This sample comprised PBMCs, obtained from a glioma patient whose treatment included an IDH1 peptide vaccine. The rearrangement links TRBV15 to TRBJ1-2; D is unresolved. The sequence derives from a man aged 25 to 40 with glioma. CDR3 amino acids: CATSRDLSRENGYTF. Here the CDR3 DNA reads TGTGCCACCAGCAGAGATCTTAGTAGGGAGAATGGCTACACCTTC.